The rows below give T cell receptor beta chains drawn from one sample of a study of molecular identifiers for immune sequencing clone quantification. Using its own MiXCR run on the PCR reads, TCRdb lists one record per CDR3 protein. This table has over 600,000 distinct CDR3 sequences, about 20% appearing once. The material sequenced was naive CD8+ T cells from blood, with Jurkat cell RNA spiked in. The receptors derive from a human donor in good health. Some libraries in this study had Jurkat cell RNA spiked in. CDR3s include the opening cysteine and the closing phenylalanine or tryptophan. Each record gives: clone size, D gene, CDR3 length, V gene, J gene, CDR3 DNA, CDR3 protein. A D gene is named only where the DNA matches it firmly. Size values are once, few and many counts, or a class for expanded clones, and some rows have none.

>many|NA|16|TRBV18|TRBJ2-3
TGTGCCAGCTCACCCCAGCAGGGGCTTTGGACAGATACGCAGTATTTT
CASSPQQGLWTDTQYF
>NA|NA|14|TRBV27|TRBJ2-3
TGTGCCAGCAGTTTCATCTCGGCCACAGATACGCAGTATTTT
CASSFISATDTQYF
>many|NA|15|TRBV6-5|TRBJ2-2
TGTGCCAGCACTCACAGGTTCGCGAACACCGGGGAGCTGTTTTTT
CASTHRFANTGELFF
>many|NA|17|TRBV15|TRBJ2-2
TGTGCCACCAGCCATACTCTCAGGGGACGTGTCACCGGGGAGCTGTTTTTT
CATSHTLRGRVTGELFF
>few|TRBD2|15|TRBV9|TRBJ2-7
TGTGCCAGCAGCGAAGGACTAGCGGGGGTCGGCGAGCAGTACTTC
CASSEGLAGVGEQYF
>many|NA|15|TRBV20-1|TRBJ2-3
TGCAGTGCTCAAACCCGGGACTTCAGTACAGATACGCAGTATTTT
CSAQTRDFSTDTQYF
>many|NA|11|TRBV13|TRBJ2-5
TGTGCCAGCAGCACCCGGGAGACGCAGTACTTC
CASSTRETQYF
>few|NA|16|TRBV19|TRBJ2-1
TGTGCCAGTAGTCGAGGCGGAAGAAGCTCCTACAATGAGCAGTTCTTC
CASSRGGRSSYNEQFF
>many|NA|15|TRBV27|TRBJ1-1
TGTGCCAGCAGTCCCGGACACCCGATGAACACTGAAGCTTTCTTT
CASSPGHPMNTEAFF
>few|TRBD2|15|TRBV7-9|TRBJ2-5
TGTGCCAGCAGCTCACCGGGACTAGCGGGGTGGACCCAGTACTTC
CASSSPGLAGWTQYF
>few|NA|15|TRBV9|TRBJ2-1
TGTGCCAGCAGCGTAAATGGACTACCGTACAATGAGCAGTTCTTC
CASSVNGLPYNEQFF
>NA|TRBD2|17|TRBV6-2/TRBV6-3|TRBJ2-3
TGTGCCAGCAGTTTCCCGTTTACTAGCGGAACCACAGATACGCAGTATTTT
CASSFPFTSGTTDTQYF
>many|NA|15|TRBV7-6|TRBJ2-1
TGTGCCAGCAGCCCAGACGATGGGGGTAGGAATGAGCAGTTCTTC
CASSPDDGGRNEQFF
>many|NA|14|TRBV27|TRBJ2-5
TGTGCCAGCCGAATGGAGGACCGCCGAGAGACCCAGTACTTC
CASRMEDRRETQYF
>many|TRBD2|15|TRBV27|TRBJ2-3
TGTGCCAGCAGTTTGTTAGCGGGAGTGCTGGATACGCAGTATTTT
CASSLLAGVLDTQYF
>many|TRBD2|13|TRBV5-1|TRBJ2-7
TGCGCCAGCAGCACTAGCGGGCCCTACGAGCAGTACTTC
CASSTSGPYEQYF
>many|TRBD1|18|TRBV5-1|TRBJ2-7
TGCGCCAGCAGCTTGGCACACCTGACCGGGACAGGAAGACCCGAGCAGTACTTC
CASSLAHLTGTGRPEQYF
>NA|TRBD2|17|TRBV27|TRBJ2-1
TGTGCTAATGGGCCTAGCGGGAGTTCTACCCGGTACAATGAGCAGTTCTTC
CANGPSGSSTRYNEQFF
>NA|NA|15|TRBV19|TRBJ2-7
TGTGCCAGTAGTATTAATTCGGGGATAGTCCACGAGCAGTACTTC
CASSINSGIVHEQYF
>NA|TRBD1|14|TRBV5-3|TRBJ1-1
TGTGCCAGCTGCTTTAGGGGGCAGGGGACTGCAGCTTTCTTT
CASCFRGQGTAAFF
>few|TRBD2|14|TRBV10-3|TRBJ2-2
TGTGCCACCCTAGCGGGGGATAACACCGGGGAGCTGTTTTTT
CATLAGDNTGELFF
>many|TRBD1|15|TRBV27|TRBJ1-2
TGTGCCAGCAGTTTTTCTCAGGGGGCGTTTTATGGCTACACCTTC
CASSFSQGAFYGYTF
>many|NA|12|TRBV12-3/TRBV12-4|TRBJ2-3
TGTGCCAGCAGTTCGTTCACAGATACGCAGTATTTT
CASSSFTDTQYF
>few|NA|13|TRBV19|TRBJ1-1
TGTGCCAGTAGTACAGGGTTCAACACTGAAGCTTTCTTT
CASSTGFNTEAFF
>NA|NA|17|TRBV27|TRBJ1-4
TGTGCCAGCAGTACTTCACCCCCCACAGCAACTAATGAAAAACTGTTTTTT
CASSTSPPTATNEKLFF
>many|TRBD2|17|TRBV9|TRBJ2-5
TGTGCCAGCAGCGTAGGCCATAGCGGGGCCCGCCAAGAGACCCAGTACTTC
CASSVGHSGARQETQYF
>few|TRBD1|15|TRBV7-9|TRBJ2-1
TGTGCCAGCAGCCCAACGGGACAGGCCTACAATGAGCAGTTCTTC
CASSPTGQAYNEQFF
>many|NA|14|TRBV4-3|TRBJ2-7
TGCGCCAGCAGCCAAGTAGAGGGGGGCTACGAGCAGTACTTC
CASSQVEGGYEQYF
>NA|TRBD2|14|TRBV19|TRBJ2-5
TGTGCCAGTGGTAGCGGGAGGAGCCAAGAGACCCAGTACTTC
CASGSGRSQETQYF